This is a list of T cell receptor beta chains from one sample in a study of blood T cell repertoires in COVID-19. Sequencing was performed with immunoSEQ multiplex PCR; in TCRdb, only in-frame clones are kept and a portion is missing. The sample gives approximately 290,000 clones, around 89% of which show up once; 0.7% to 0.9% is in the top ten. The sample consisted of peripheral blood. The source is a man younger than 40 with acute or convalescent COVID-19. CDR3s include the opening cysteine and the closing phenylalanine or tryptophan. The D gene is left open where the match is weak. Clone size is shown for a subset of rows, as once, few, many or a class of expanded clone.

TRBV28	TRBJ2-1	-	-	TGTGCCAGCAGTGGCTCCAATGAGCAGTTCTTC	CASSGSNEQFF
TRBV6-5	TRBJ1-2	-	-	TGTGCCAGCAGACCTTCGGGGGGGGATGGCTACACCTTC	CASRPSGGDGYTF
TRBV30	TRBJ2-7	-	-	TGTGCCTGGAGTAGGGGGTCCGATTACGAGCAGTACTTC	CAWSRGSDYEQYF
TRBV28	TRBJ1-5	TRBD1	-	TGTGCCAGCAAACAGGGGAGCCTCAATCAGCCCCAGCATTTT	CASKQGSLNQPQHF
TRBV30	TRBJ1-5	-	-	TGTGCCTGGAGTGTAACAGGCGGCGGACAGCCCCAGCATTTT	CAWSVTGGGQPQHF
TRBV30	TRBJ1-1	-	few	TGTGCCTGGAGCGAGGCGCGAAACACTGAAGCTTTCTTT	CAWSEARNTEAFF
TRBV7-9	TRBJ1-4	TRBD1	-	TGTGCCAGCAGCAGTGGGGGGACAGGGTATGAAAAACTGTTTTTT	CASSSGGTGYEKLFF
TRBV28	TRBJ1-3	-	-	TGTGCCAGCAGTTTGTTGAACCATTCGGAGTTT	CASSLLNHSEF
TRBV3-1/TRBV3-2	TRBJ2-2	TRBD2	-	TGTGCCAGCAGCCGGTGGGGGGGATTTAAGAGTACCGGGGAGCTGTTTTTT	CASSRWGGFKSTGELFF
TRBV5-4	TRBJ2-3	TRBD2	-	TGTGCCAGCAGCCCACCTAGGCGGGAGGGAGCAGATACGCAGTATTTT	CASSPPRREGADTQYF
TRBV6-5	TRBJ2-7	TRBD1	-	TGTGCCAGCAGGAACAGGGGGCCCTACGAGCAGTACTTC	CASRNRGPYEQYF
TRBV11-3	TRBJ2-5	-	-	TGTGCCAGCAGCTCAGGACATGAAGAGACCCAGTACTTC	CASSSGHEETQYF
TRBV24-1	TRBJ1-5	-	-	TGTGCCACCAGTGACCTCACAGGCAATCAGCCCCAGCATTTT	CATSDLTGNQPQHF
TRBV28	TRBJ1-4	TRBD1	-	TGTGCCAGCAGGTCAACAGGGGGACTGTTTTTT	CASRSTGGLFF
TRBV18	TRBJ1-2	-	-	TGTGCCAGCTCACTCCGTTCAGGCGAAAACTATGGCTACACCTTC	CASSLRSGENYGYTF
TRBV7-3	TRBJ2-2	TRBD2	-	TGTGCCAGCAGTTCTGCGGGGGGAACGATAACCGGGGAGCTGTTTTTT	CASSSAGGTITGELFF
TRBV7-9	TRBJ2-7	TRBD2	-	TGTGCCAGCAGCTACGGGACTAGCGAGGACGAGCAGTACTTC	CASSYGTSEDEQYF
TRBV6-5	TRBJ1-2	-	-	TGTGCCAGACATACTACAGGGAGGGTAAATCGGGGCTACACCTTC	CARHTTGRVNRGYTF
TRBV29-1	TRBJ2-7	-	-	TGCAGCTTCATCAAAGGGGGACTACGAGGGGCGGGGCAGTACTTC	CSFIKGGLRGAGQYF
TRBV7-3	TRBJ1-1	-	-	TGTGCCAGCAGCTTCGTCTTGAACACTGAAGCTTTCTTT	CASSFVLNTEAFF
TRBV7-3	TRBJ1-1	-	-	TGTGCCAGCAGCCAACTGGGAGCCGGCACTGAAGCTTTCTTT	CASSQLGAGTEAFF
TRBV9	TRBJ2-7	TRBD2	-	TGTGCCAGCAGCGTAGAACCTAGCGGAACCTACGAGCAGTACTTC	CASSVEPSGTYEQYF
TRBV6-1	TRBJ1-5	-	-	TGTGCCAGCAGTGATACAGGCAGGGGCTATAGCAATCAGCCCCAGCATTTT	CASSDTGRGYSNQPQHF
TRBV15	TRBJ2-3	TRBD2	-	TGTGCCACCAGCAGAGTTAAAGGGCTAGCGGGCTTGGATACGCAGTATTTT	CATSRVKGLAGLDTQYF
TRBV3-1/TRBV3-2	TRBJ2-1	-	-	TGTGCCAGCAGCCAAGGTAGCACCCCGGAGCAGTTCTTC	CASSQGSTPEQFF
TRBV27	TRBJ1-5	-	-	TGTGCCAGCAGTTCTAAAAGACAGAATCAGCCCCAGCATTTT	CASSSKRQNQPQHF
TRBV7-3	TRBJ1-5	-	-	TGTGCCAGCAGCTTAGGGGGGGCGGGTCAGCCCCAGCATTTT	CASSLGGAGQPQHF
TRBV6-5	TRBJ1-3	-	-	TGTGCCAGCAACAGGGAGGGAGGAAACACCATATATTTT	CASNREGGNTIYF
TRBV11-2	TRBJ2-1	-	once	TGTGCCAGCAGTTTTCGGGGGTCAAGATGGATTTCCTACAATGAGCAGTTCTTC	CASSFRGSRWISYNEQFF
TRBV9	TRBJ1-6	-	once	TGTGCCAGCAGCGTAGTAGACTCAAATTCACCCCTCCACTTT	CASSVVDSNSPLHF
TRBV27	TRBJ1-5	-	-	TGTGCCAGCAGTTTAGGTCCCGGGGGGGGCAATCAGCCCCAGCATTTT	CASSLGPGGGNQPQHF
TRBV6-2/TRBV6-3	TRBJ2-7	TRBD2	-	TGTGCCAGCAGTCCCCGACTAGCGGGAGCGTCCTACGAGCAGTACTTC	CASSPRLAGASYEQYF
TRBV19	TRBJ1-1	-	-	TGTGCCAGCACCACGACGGGAAAAGAAGCTTTCTTT	CASTTTGKEAFF
TRBV5-1	TRBJ2-2	-	-	TGCGCCAGCAGCTCTATCGCAGGGGTGATGCCCGGGGAGCTGTTTTTT	CASSSIAGVMPGELFF
TRBV5-4	TRBJ2-2	TRBD1	few	TGTGCCAGCAGCTTGCAGAGACAGGGTGCCGGGGAGCTGTTTTTT	CASSLQRQGAGELFF